A single sample gave rise to the 8 T cell receptor beta chains below, sequenced in a study of monozygotic twins with inflammatory bowel disease. TCRdb re-called the 5' RACE reads; one entry per CDR3 protein, DNA not given. The sample's table shows approximately 100,000 distinct CDR3 sequences. The sample comprised blood. The receptors here all came from a human donor with ulcerative colitis or Crohn's disease, or a healthy co-twin of an affected twin (not recorded which).

The V and J genes are TRBV5-5 and TRBJ2-7; there is no DNA to check the TCRdb D call of TRBD1. Looked up from germline, CDR1 is SGHKS and CDR2 is YYEKEE (reference sequence). This CDR3 is built from 15 residues. The CDR3 is CASSFIPGHQYEQYF.

V and J are TRBV20-1 and TRBJ1-2; with no DNA, the TCRdb D assignment of TRBD1 cannot be verified. CDR3 length: 14 amino acids. CDR1 DFQATT and CDR2 SNEGSKA come from the germline V gene (reference sequence). The CDR3 here is CSASVTGTNYGYTF.

The chain combines TRBV28 with TRBJ1-2; the D call of TRBD1 rests on TCRdb alone, since no DNA is present to check it. CDR3 size: 15 residues. Per the germline V gene, CDR1 is MDHEN and CDR2 is SYDVKM. The CDR3 sequence is CASSLPGPQNYGYTF.

This chain uses TRBV7-8 with TRBJ2-2; TCRdb names TRBD1, which stays unverified in the absence of DNA. In germline, CDR1 is SGHVS, CDR2 FQNEAQ. The length of the CDR3 is 17 residues. CDR3 in amino acids: CASSWVGGAPLTGELFF. The full variable domain, with the rest looked up from reference TRBV7-8 and TRBJ2-2, is GAGVSQSPRYKVAKRGQDVALRCDPISGHVSLFWYQQALGQGPEFLTYFQNEAQLDKSGLPSDRFFAERPEGSVSTLKIQRTQQEDSAVYLCASSWVGGAPLTGELFFGEGSRLTVL.

The V call is TRBV7-9, the J call TRBJ1-2; the TCRdb call, TRBD1, lacks DNA for checking. CDR3 length equals 12 residues. Germline loops: CDR1 SEHNR, CDR2 FQNEAQ (reference sequence). The CDR3 loop reads CASSAGQYGYTF.

This chain uses TRBV12-3 or TRBV12-4 with TRBJ1-2. The CDR3 has 13 residues. CDR3 sequence: CASSPGRSYGYTF.

The chain links TRBV7-2 to TRBJ1-6; TCRdb picks TRBD1, but there is no DNA to check that call. This CDR3 is built from 15 residues. CDR1 and CDR2 (germline): SGHTA, FQGNSA. The CDR3 loop reads CASSLDGTANSPLHF.

The rearrangement uses TRBV7-8 and TRBJ2-7; TCRdb proposes TRBD2, but this gene call is untestable without DNA. Germline CDR1 reads SGHVS; CDR2 reads FQNEAQ. CDR3 length: 13 amino acids. The CDR3 sequence: CASSHAGRYEQYF.